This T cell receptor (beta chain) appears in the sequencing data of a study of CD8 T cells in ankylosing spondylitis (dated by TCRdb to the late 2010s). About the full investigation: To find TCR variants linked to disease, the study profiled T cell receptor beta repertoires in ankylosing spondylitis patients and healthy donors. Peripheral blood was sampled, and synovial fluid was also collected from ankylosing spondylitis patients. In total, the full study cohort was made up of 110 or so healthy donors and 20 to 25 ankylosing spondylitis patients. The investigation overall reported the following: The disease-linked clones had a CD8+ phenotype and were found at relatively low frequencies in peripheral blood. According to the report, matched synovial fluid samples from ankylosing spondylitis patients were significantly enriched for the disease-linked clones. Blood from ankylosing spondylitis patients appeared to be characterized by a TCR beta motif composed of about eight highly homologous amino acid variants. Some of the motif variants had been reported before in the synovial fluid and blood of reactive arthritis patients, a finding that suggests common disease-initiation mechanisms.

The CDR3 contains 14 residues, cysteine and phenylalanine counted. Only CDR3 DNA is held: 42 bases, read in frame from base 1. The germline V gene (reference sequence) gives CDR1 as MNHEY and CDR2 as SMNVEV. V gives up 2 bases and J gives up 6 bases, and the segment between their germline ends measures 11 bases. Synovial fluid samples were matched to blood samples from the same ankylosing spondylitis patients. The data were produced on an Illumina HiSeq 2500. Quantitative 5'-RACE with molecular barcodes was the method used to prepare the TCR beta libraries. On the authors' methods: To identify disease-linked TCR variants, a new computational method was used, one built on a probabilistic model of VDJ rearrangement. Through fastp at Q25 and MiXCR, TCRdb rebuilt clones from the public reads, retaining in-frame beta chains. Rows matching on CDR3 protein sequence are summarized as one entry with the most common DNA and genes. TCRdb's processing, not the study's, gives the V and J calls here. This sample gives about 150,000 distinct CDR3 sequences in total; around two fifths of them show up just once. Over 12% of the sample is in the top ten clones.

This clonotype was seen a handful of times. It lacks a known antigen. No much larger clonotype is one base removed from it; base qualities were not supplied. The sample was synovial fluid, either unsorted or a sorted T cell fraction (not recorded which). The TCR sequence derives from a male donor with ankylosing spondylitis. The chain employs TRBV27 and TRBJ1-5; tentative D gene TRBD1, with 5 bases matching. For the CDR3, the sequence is CASSLGGGVQPQHF. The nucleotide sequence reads TGTGCCAGCAGTTTAGGGGGAGGGGTTCAGCCCCAGCATTTT.